These 30 T cell receptor beta chains came from one sample sequenced in a study of blood T cell repertoires in COVID-19. Some clones are missing from TCRdb's copy, which holds only in-frame ones; the method was immunoSEQ multiplex PCR. Of 25,000 to 35,000 clones in the sample, about 70% were seen once. Sequencing was performed on peripheral blood. The receptors stem from a human donor in a cohort sampled during active COVID-19.

This chain links TRBV25-1 with TRBJ1-1, with D tentatively TRBD1 (5 bases). The V end was cut by 4 bases, the J end by 1 base, with 13 bases between. Germline lookup yields CDR1 MGHDK and CDR2 SYGVNS. This CDR3 is built from 15 residues. The CDR3 loop reads CASSAIGVENTEAFF. CDR3 DNA: TGTGCCAGCAGTGCCATAGGGGTCGAGAACACTGAAGCTTTCTTT.

The chain recombines TRBV18 with TRBJ1-3, with D possibly TRBD1 on 5 matching bases. Between the trimmed V and J ends, which lost 5 bases and 0 bases, there was a span of 11 bases. The CDR3 consists of 15 residues. The germline CDR1 and CDR2 sequences are KGHSH and LQKENI. Here the CDR3 reads CASSSPTVSGNTIYF. The CDR3 nucleotides read TGTGCCAGCTCATCCCCGACAGTCTCTGGAAACACCATATATTTT.

This chain links TRBV4-3 with TRBJ1-1; tentatively, D is TRBD1 (5 bases). The germline CDR1 and CDR2 sequences are LGHNA and YSLEER. This CDR3 has 14 amino acids. V was cut by 3 bases and J by 1 base, with 9 bases left in between. The DNA for the CDR3 is TGCGCCAGCAGCCAGGAGGGGAGGAACACTGAAGCTTTCTTT. Translation: CASSQEGRNTEAFF.

The chain combines TRBV9 with TRBJ2-2; 13 bases are a match to TRBD2. The germline V gene encodes CDR1 SGDLS and CDR2 YYNGEE. After removal of 3 bases from V and 3 bases from J, the junction contained 8 bases not matched to a gene. The CDR3 covers 18 residues. The DNA of the CDR3 is TGTGCCAGCAGCGCCCGGACTAGCGGGAGTTATTACACCGGGGAGCTGTTTTTT. It translates to CASSARTSGSYYTGELFF.

The chain joins TRBV29-1 to TRBJ2-3; 10 bases fit TRBD2. In germline, CDR1 is SQVTM, CDR2 ANQGSEA. This CDR3 is built from 14 residues. V gave up 3 bases and J gave up 4 bases; unmatched junction bases: 4. The CDR3 sequence: CSVDSGLASDTQYF. CDR3 DNA: TGCAGCGTTGACTCGGGACTAGCGTCAGATACGCAGTATTTT.

The chain carries TRBV9 and TRBJ1-2; possible D gene TRBD1, 5 bases. CDR3 size: 13 residues. Germline assignment: CDR1 SGDLS and CDR2 YYNGEE. V gave up 0 bases and J gave up 4 bases, with 7 bases separating them. The CDR3 DNA is TGTGCCAGCAGCGTAGGACAGACCTATGGCTACACCTTC. Translating it yields CASSVGQTYGYTF.

V usage is TRBV19 and J usage is TRBJ1-6; D is perhaps TRBD1 (5 bases). The V end was cut by 8 bases, the J end by 2 bases, with 10 bases between. The length of the CDR3 is 14 residues. The germline gives CDR1 LNHDA, CDR2 SQIVND (reference sequence). Written as DNA, the CDR3 is TGTGCCAGTCGGGGGGATGCCTATAATTCACCCCTCCACTTT. Translation: CASRGDAYNSPLHF.

This clone has a single count. The V and J genes are TRBV29-1 and TRBJ2-5; D not resolved. The CDR3 is 15 amino acids. Trimming stripped 1 base from V and 5 bases from J, with 17 bases between. In germline, CDR1 is SQVTM, CDR2 ANQGSEA. This CDR3 is CSVEAGSEIGETQYF. The CDR3 region has the DNA TGCAGCGTTGAAGCCGGGTCAGAAATCGGGGAGACCCAGTACTTC.

This chain joins TRBV5-1 and TRBJ2-7; D is unresolved. Trimming shortened V by 4 bases and J by 0 bases, and 17 bases separated the two germline ends. Germline CDR1 reads SGHRS; CDR2 reads YFSETQ. This CDR3 region has 16 residues. The CDR3: CASSPLGTQSSYEQYF. CDR3 sequence (DNA): TGCGCCAGCAGCCCTCTGGGCACTCAGAGCTCCTACGAGCAGTACTTC.

This chain uses TRBV14 with TRBJ1-5; 10 nucleotides align to TRBD1. The germline CDR1 and CDR2 sequences are SGHDN and FVKESK. V shed 4 bases, J shed 2 bases, and the junction held 17 bases outside the gene matches. The CDR3 length is 20 residues. CDR3 loop: CASSLIDRDRGPPGNQPQHF. The CDR3 DNA is TGTGCCAGCAGCCTTATCGACCGGGACAGGGGTCCCCCGGGCAATCAGCCCCAGCATTTT.

The V call is TRBV4-3, the J call TRBJ1-4, with D uncertain. This CDR3 is 15 amino acids long. Trimming left V 0 bases short and J 3 bases short, with 8 bases between. The germline gives CDR1 LGHNA, CDR2 YSLEER. The CDR3 DNA reads as TGCGCCAGCAGCCAAGAAACAGCGGCTAATGAAAAACTGTTTTTT. Residues: CASSQETAANEKLFF.

The chain is built from TRBV7-2 and TRBJ2-2, with 10 bases that match TRBD2. With 4 bases clipped from V and 4 bases from J, the junction kept 6 bases outside the gene matches. This CDR3 contains 16 residues. Germline CDR1 and CDR2: SGHTA and FQGNSA. The CDR3 DNA is TGTGCCAGCAGCTCTAGCGGGGGAACCTTCACCGGGGAGCTGTTTTTT. Protein: CASSSSGGTFTGELFF.

J is TRBJ2-3 and V is TRBV9, with D perhaps matching TRBD1 (5 bases). CDR1 and CDR2 (germline): SGDLS, YYNGEE. The CDR3 has 16 amino acids. With 3 bases removed from V and 4 bases from J, the gap between germline ends came to 18 bases. The CDR3 DNA sequence: TGTGCCAGCAGCGCAGTGACAGCCATTGGCGCAGATACGCAGTATTTT. It is translated as CASSAVTAIGADTQYF.

This clone was picked up a small number of times. CDR3 region: CSVDGTSGRGESTQETQYF. In nucleotides, the CDR3 is TGCAGCGTTGACGGGACTAGCGGGAGGGGAGAGTCTACTCAAGAGACCCAGTACTTC. This sequence joins TRBV29-1 and TRBJ2-5, with TRBD2 matching 16 bases. There are 19 residues in the CDR3. Losses at the gene ends were 3 bases for V and 2 bases for J; bases not matched to a gene: 12. Germline V gives CDR1 SQVTM, CDR2 ANQGSEA.

The chain recombines TRBV3-1 (or the pseudogene TRBV3-2) with TRBJ1-2; 9 positions agree with TRBD1. V lost 1 base and J lost 6; bases outside the gene matches: 3. Germline V gene data show CDR1 as LGHDT and CDR2 as YNNKEL (reference sequence). The CDR3 is 14 amino acids. This CDR3 is CASSQVDRGDGYTF. CDR3 DNA: TGTGCCAGCAGCCAAGTGGACAGGGGCGATGGCTACACCTTC.

This clone is judged large. The rearrangement links TRBV5-1 to TRBJ2-1, with D perhaps matching TRBD2 (5 bases). Germline-derived CDR1 and CDR2 are SGHRS and YFSETQ. Between the trimmed V and J ends, which lost 0 bases and 5 bases, there was a span of 21 bases. This CDR3 is built from 18 residues. As DNA, the CDR3 is TGCGCCAGCAGCTTGGATGGTGAGGGTAGGAGTAGGGACAATGAGCAGTTCTTC. It codes for CASSLDGEGRSRDNEQFF.

The chain recombines TRBV11-3 with TRBJ2-3; 8 positions match TRBD2. The V and J ends lost 5 bases and 3 bases, in that order; junction bases with no gene match: 7. The CDR3 is 15 amino acids. CDR1 SGHNT and CDR2 YENEEA come from the germline V gene. CDR3 DNA sequence: TGTGCCAGCAGCCTCCGGGGGGGCCTGACAGATACGCAGTATTTT. This codes for CASSLRGGLTDTQYF.

This chain links TRBV12-3 or TRBV12-4 with TRBJ1-5; D remains ambiguous. V was clipped by 4 bases and J by 4 bases, with 8 bases between them. The CDR3 sequence is 13 residues long. The chain's CDR3 is CASSSRFNQPQHF. The CDR3 DNA follows: TGTGCCAGCAGTTCGAGATTTAATCAGCCCCAGCATTTT.

The chain employs TRBV12-3 or TRBV12-4 and TRBJ1-6; D gene unclear. CDR3 size: 12 residues. The V and J ends lost 6 bases and 10 bases respectively, with 10 bases between them. CDR3 protein: CASSNGLSPLHF. CDR3 nucleotide sequence: TGTGCCAGCAGCAATGGACTGTCACCCCTCCACTTT.

The chain combines TRBV18 with TRBJ2-6; no firm D call. V dropped 0 bases and J dropped 0 bases, with 3 bases sitting between them. The CDR3 consists of 15 residues. Germline V gene sequence: CDR1 KGHSH, CDR2 LQKENI. The CDR3 sequence: CASSPPRSGANVLTF. The CDR3 nucleotides read TGTGCCAGCTCACCACCTCGCTCTGGGGCCAACGTCCTGACTTTC. The full variable domain, its missing parts supplied by reference TRBV18 and TRBJ2-6, is NAGVMQNPRHLVRRRGQEARLRCSPMKGHSHVYWYRQLPEEGLKFMVYLQKENIIDESGMPKERFSAEFPKEGPSILRIQQVVRGDSAAYFCASSPPRSGANVLTFGAGSRLTVL.

The chain joins TRBV29-1 to TRBJ2-1; D gene uncertain. Deletions cut 4 bases from V and 3 bases from J, with 10 bases between. The CDR3 sequence is 13 residues long. Looked up from germline, CDR1 is SQVTM and CDR2 is ANQGSEA. The CDR3 is CSVGGFYYNEQFF. The CDR3 region has the DNA TGCAGCGTTGGAGGTTTCTACTACAATGAGCAGTTCTTC.

In its sample, this clone was seen a few times. The chain has TRBV5-6 and TRBJ1-5; no reliable D call. The V end lost 0 bases, the J end lost 6 bases, and 7 bases lay between the germline ends. Germline V gives CDR1 SGHDT, CDR2 YYEEEE. The CDR3 is 13 residues long. The CDR3 protein is CASSLEGGQPQHF. CDR3 bases: TGTGCCAGCAGCTTGGAAGGCGGTCAGCCCCAGCATTTT.

This clone was recorded once. V gene TRBV7-9 combines with J gene TRBJ1-1, with a possible D match to TRBD1 (5 bases). Germline V CDR1 and CDR2: SEHNR, FQNEAQ (reference sequence). The V end was cut by 0 bases, the J end by 3 bases, with 11 bases between. This CDR3 spans 15 amino acids. CDR3 residues: CASSLAQGGHTEAFF. The DNA of the CDR3 is TGTGCCAGCAGCTTAGCGCAGGGAGGGCACACTGAAGCTTTCTTT.

The chain links TRBV6-5 to TRBJ2-1; 12 bases align to TRBD2. Germline assignment: CDR1 MNHEY and CDR2 SVGAGI. V shed 5 bases and J 9 bases; nucleotides not matched to a gene: 8. The CDR3 length is 15 residues. The CDR3 nucleotides are TGTGCCAGCAGTCAGCGACTAGCGGGAGAGACTGAGCAGTTCTTC. It encodes CASSQRLAGETEQFF.

This clone has a single count. The chain recombines TRBV19 with TRBJ2-7; 9 bases are shared with TRBD1. The germline CDR1 and CDR2 sequences are LNHDA and SQIVND (reference sequence). The V and J ends lost 9 bases and 3 bases, in that order; junction bases with no gene match: 12. CDR3 length: 15 residues. CDR3 region: CASRRGTGNNYEQYF. The CDR3 coding sequence is TGTGCCAGCAGGAGGGGGACAGGGAATAACTACGAGCAGTACTTC.

The rearrangement links TRBV3-1 (or the pseudogene TRBV3-2) to TRBJ1-1; TRBD1 is a possible D gene (5 bases). The length of the CDR3 is 13 residues. Trimming took off 5 bases at V and 2 bases at J, with 9 bases between the two ends. The germline V gene has CDR1 LGHDT and CDR2 YNNKEL (reference sequence). This chain's CDR3 is CASSFGHNTEAFF. The CDR3 DNA is TGTGCCAGCAGCTTCGGACACAACACTGAAGCTTTCTTT.

The chain carries TRBV19 and TRBJ1-6; 10 bases are shared with TRBD1. The CDR3 runs to 14 residues. Losses at the gene ends were 6 bases for V and 10 bases for J; bases not matched to a gene: 6. Looked up from germline, CDR1 is LNHDA and CDR2 is SQIVND (reference sequence). CDR3 loop: CASSTTGGRSPLHF. The CDR3 coding sequence is TGTGCCAGTAGCACGACAGGGGGCCGATCACCCCTCCACTTT.

V usage is TRBV28 and J usage is TRBJ1-6; D is possibly TRBD1 (6 bases). This CDR3 contains 12 residues. Trimming removed 6 bases at V and 14 bases at J, with 14 bases between. Looked up from germline, CDR1 is MDHEN and CDR2 is SYDVKM. CDR3 in amino acids: CASRTGQPSLHF. In DNA form, the CDR3 reads TGTGCCAGCAGAACCGGACAGCCTTCCCTCCACTTT.

The chain recombines TRBV11-3 with TRBJ2-3; D call uncertain. V gave up 0 bases and J gave up 2 bases, with 9 bases separating them. CDR3 length: 15 residues. The germline V gene has CDR1 SGHNT and CDR2 YENEEA. CDR3 sequence reads: CASSLDSHNTDTQYF. The CDR3 DNA follows: TGTGCCAGCAGCTTAGATTCCCACAACACAGATACGCAGTATTTT.

This clone was counted only a few times. The CDR3 region is CASSQVLATADTQYF. As DNA, the CDR3 is TGCGCCAGCAGCCAAGTACTAGCGACGGCAGATACGCAGTATTTT. The chain couples TRBV4-3 to TRBJ2-3; 7 bases align to TRBD2. From germline, CDR1 is LGHNA and CDR2 YSLEER. The CDR3 sequence is 15 residues long. V shed 1 base and J 4 bases; nucleotides not matched to a gene: 5.